The text below deals with one T cell receptor (beta chain). The antigen this receptor binds is unknown. It has no much larger one-base neighbor in the sample; base qualities were not kept. V loses 0 bases at its end and J loses 6 bases; junction bases beyond the gene matches: 13. CDR1 LGHDT and CDR2 YNNKEL are derived from the germline V gene (reference sequence). CDR3 length: 18 amino acids, cysteine to phenylalanine. The entry retains the CDR3 DNA only, 54 bases that are in frame from base 1. The sample belongs to a study of T cell responses to AZD1222 COVID-19 vaccine (dated by TCRdb to about 2021). For the wider study: AZD1222 recipients with second doses at about 4 weeks or about 12 weeks were pooled, because spike-specific TCR depth and breadth did not differ between schedules. TCR sequencing covered over 230 trial participants: approximately 200 given two doses of AZD1222 and around 25 given two doses of MenACWY control vaccine. Enrollment into the trials was organized by age into subgroups of 18-55, 56-69 and 70-plus years, and those subgroups contained approximately 160, 26 and 62 TCR-sequenced participants, respectively. The research as a whole found: Participants were mostly white British and included more females than males, and it was suggested by the authors that clonal diversity may have been underestimated. Conclusions about previously exposed vaccinees are limited because only a handful of AZD1222 recipients were SARS-CoV-2 seropositive at baseline. The 56-69-year group was small, and its depth increase did not reach significance, likely because of low power. Because no samples from the day 14 peak response were available, repertoires could be characterized only after the peak T cell response. The vaccine-associated CD4 TCRs covered the entire spike protein, and the dominant responses fell in regions 160-218 and 743-854. After two AZD1222 doses, both the breadth and the depth of spike-specific TCRs were significantly higher than at day 0 and than in MenACWY recipients. Epitopes outside the regions mutated in the B.1.351 and B.1.1.7 variants were reportedly recognized by nearly half of the unique spike-specific TCRs.

Reading the label with the study, this specimen's time point is: baseline before first vaccination. Vaccinee samples were obtained from the UK trials COV001 and COV002, which included a single-blind randomized controlled phase 2/3 trial of AZD1222 (ChAdOx1 nCoV-19) in healthy adults. For TCRbeta chain sequencing, PBMC samples were collected from trial participants at day 0 and at day 28 after the second dose. The CDR3 regions of human TCRbeta chains were analyzed by immunosequencing. In the original analysis: Repertoire TCRs were checked for matches against a reference library of SARS-CoV-2-specific TCRs that had been generated using the MIRA antigen-specificity platform. Breadth was defined as the fraction of unique TCRs that were SARS-CoV-2-associated. Depth was defined as the fraction of total T cells that were SARS-CoV-2-associated. Using the MIRA data, every spike-specific TCR was mapped to the spike region that the TCR reacted to and assigned to either a CD4 or a CD8 class. Log10-transformed breadth and depth values were compared by one-way ANOVA with Sidak's multiple comparisons tests. The immuneACCESS repertoire file appears here via TCRdb, limited to in-frame rearrangements. These files lack a portion of the clones; in checked studies, under half of the deficit traces to unresolved V genes, and the cause of the others is not known. V and J calls and clone size are as listed in that table; D and trimming were resolved from the DNA. This sample comprises around 150,000 clones, 90% of them detected only once. In total, the top ten clones hold 3.4% of the sample.

The source is an adult in good health. The chain uses TRBV3-1 (or the pseudogene TRBV3-2) and TRBJ2-1; TRBD2 lines up with 8 middle nucleotides. The material sequenced was peripheral blood, taken on day 0 of AZD1222 vaccination. The DNA is as follows: TGTGCCAGCAGCCAAGATCCGGGGGGGGGCAGGTTGTCCAATGAGCAGTTCTTC. Translated, it gives CASSQDPGGGRLSNEQFF.